The T cell receptor beta chain under discussion was sequenced for a study of T-cell memory formation after mild COVID-19. CDR1 and CDR2 from the germline V gene are DFQATT and SNEGSKA (reference sequence). The CDR3 has 16 amino acids. V lost 6 bases and J lost 9; bases outside the gene matches: 15. 5'RACE primed at constant segments yielded TCR alpha and TCR beta cDNA libraries bearing sample barcodes and UMIs. One entry per CDR3 protein results from TCRdb running MiXCR on the 5' RACE reads. This table holds some 350,000 distinct CDR3 sequences, approximately 12% found once. This clonotype was found a few times. Its target is unknown. Study-wide results and limits: Prior to infection, memory already included some responding clones, suggesting cross-reactive memory joined. CD4+ clones that contracted lay mainly in CM and EM; CD8+ ones lay in EMRA.

This sequence was found in a man aged 18-30 years who had mild COVID-19 (a few samples of this study predate the infection). Cell type and time point are not known. This chain uses TRBV20-1 with TRBJ2-1, with TRBD2 matching over 12 bases. The specimen was PBMCs or a T cell subset sorted from them (not recorded which). CDR3 protein: CSAARLAGARDAEQFF. As DNA, the CDR3 is TGCAGTGCGGCCCGACTAGCGGGGGCGAGAGACGCTGAGCAGTTCTTC.